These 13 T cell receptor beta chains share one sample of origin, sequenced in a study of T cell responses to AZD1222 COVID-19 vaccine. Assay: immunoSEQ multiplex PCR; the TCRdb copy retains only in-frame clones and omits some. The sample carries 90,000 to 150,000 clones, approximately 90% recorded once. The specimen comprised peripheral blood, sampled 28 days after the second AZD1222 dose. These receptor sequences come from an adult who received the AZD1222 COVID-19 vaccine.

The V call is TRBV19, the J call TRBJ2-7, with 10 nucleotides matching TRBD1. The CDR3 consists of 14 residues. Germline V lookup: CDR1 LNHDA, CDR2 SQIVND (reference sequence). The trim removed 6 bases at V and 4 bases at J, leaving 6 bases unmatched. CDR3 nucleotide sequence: TGTGCCAGTAGGGGGACAGGGGAAGGGTACGAGCAGTACTTC. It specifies CASRGTGEGYEQYF. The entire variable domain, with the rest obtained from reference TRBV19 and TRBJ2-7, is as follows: DGGITQSPKYLFRKEGQNVTLSCEQNLNHDAMYWYRQDPGQGLRLIYYSQIVNDFQKGDIAEGYSVSREKKESFPLTVTSAQKNPTAFYLCASRGTGEGYEQYFGPGTRLTVT.

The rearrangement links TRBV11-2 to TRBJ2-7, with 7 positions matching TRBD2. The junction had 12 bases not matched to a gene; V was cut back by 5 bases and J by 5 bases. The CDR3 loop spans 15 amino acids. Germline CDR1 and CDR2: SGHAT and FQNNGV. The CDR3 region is CASSRLAGLENEQYF. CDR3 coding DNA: TGTGCCAGCAGCCGACTTGCCGGACTAGAGAACGAGCAGTACTTC.

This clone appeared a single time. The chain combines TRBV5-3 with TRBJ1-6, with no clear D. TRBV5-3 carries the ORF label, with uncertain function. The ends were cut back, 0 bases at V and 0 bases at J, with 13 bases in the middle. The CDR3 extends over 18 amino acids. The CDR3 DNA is TGTGCCAGAAGCTTGGACACGAAAGGCATCTCCTATAATTCACCCCTCCACTTT. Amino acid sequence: CARSLDTKGISYNSPLHF.

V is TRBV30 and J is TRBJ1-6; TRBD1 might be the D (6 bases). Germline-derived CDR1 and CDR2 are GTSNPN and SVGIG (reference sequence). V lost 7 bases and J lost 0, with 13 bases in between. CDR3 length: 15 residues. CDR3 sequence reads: CALQGWGSYNSPLHF. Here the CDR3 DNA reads TGTGCCTTACAGGGTTGGGGCTCCTATAATTCACCCCTCCACTTT.

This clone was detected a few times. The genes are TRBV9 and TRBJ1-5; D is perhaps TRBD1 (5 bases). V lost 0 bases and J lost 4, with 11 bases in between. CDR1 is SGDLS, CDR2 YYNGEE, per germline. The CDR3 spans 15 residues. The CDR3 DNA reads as TGTGCCAGCAGCGTAGTGGGGTCAGGGAATCAGCCCCAGCATTTT. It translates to CASSVVGSGNQPQHF.

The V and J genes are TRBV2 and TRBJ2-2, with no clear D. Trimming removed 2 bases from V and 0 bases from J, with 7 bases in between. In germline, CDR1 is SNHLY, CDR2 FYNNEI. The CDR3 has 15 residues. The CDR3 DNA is TGTGCCAGCAGTGAAAGGGTTCCGAACACCGGGGAGCTGTTTTTT. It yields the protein CASSERVPNTGELFF.

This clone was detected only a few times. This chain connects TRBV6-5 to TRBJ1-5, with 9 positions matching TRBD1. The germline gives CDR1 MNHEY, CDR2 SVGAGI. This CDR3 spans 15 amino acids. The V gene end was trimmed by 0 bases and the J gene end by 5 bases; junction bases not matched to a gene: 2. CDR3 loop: CASSYSGTGHQPQHF. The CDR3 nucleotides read TGTGCCAGCAGTTACTCAGGGACAGGGCATCAGCCCCAGCATTTT.

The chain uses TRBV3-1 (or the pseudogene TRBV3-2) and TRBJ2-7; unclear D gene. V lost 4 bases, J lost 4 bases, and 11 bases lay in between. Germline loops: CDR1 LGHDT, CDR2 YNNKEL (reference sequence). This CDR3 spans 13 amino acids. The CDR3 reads CASSPPADYEQYF. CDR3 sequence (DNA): TGTGCCAGCAGCCCCCCAGCAGATTACGAGCAGTACTTC.

The CDR3 bases are TGTGCCAGTAGTATATATGGCGGGGACATGGAAGCTTTCTTT. As protein: CASSIYGGDMEAFF. The V gene is TRBV19, the J gene TRBJ1-1; D perhaps matches TRBD1 (6 bases). Deletions cut 2 bases from V and 8 bases from J, with 15 bases between. Germline CDR1 reads LNHDA; CDR2 reads SQIVND (reference sequence). CDR3 length: 14 residues.

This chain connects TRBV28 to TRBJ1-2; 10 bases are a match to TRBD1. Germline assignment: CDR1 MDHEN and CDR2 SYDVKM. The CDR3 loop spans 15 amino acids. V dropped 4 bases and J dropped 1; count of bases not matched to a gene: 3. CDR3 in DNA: TGTGCCAGCAGTTCGGGACAGGGGTTTAACTATGGCTACACCTTC. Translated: CASSSGQGFNYGYTF.

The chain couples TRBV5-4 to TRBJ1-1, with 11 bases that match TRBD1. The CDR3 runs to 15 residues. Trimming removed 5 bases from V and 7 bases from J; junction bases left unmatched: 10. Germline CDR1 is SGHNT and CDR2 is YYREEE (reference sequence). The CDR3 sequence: CASSRTRTGGNEAFF. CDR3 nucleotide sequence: TGTGCCAGCAGTCGGACTAGGACAGGGGGCAATGAAGCTTTCTTT.

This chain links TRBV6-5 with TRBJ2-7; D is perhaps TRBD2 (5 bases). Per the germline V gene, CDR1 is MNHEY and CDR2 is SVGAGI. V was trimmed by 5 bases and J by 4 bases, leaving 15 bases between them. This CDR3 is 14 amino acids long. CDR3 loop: CASSIGERRYEQYF. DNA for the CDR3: TGTGCCAGCAGTATTGGGGAGCGGAGGTACGAGCAGTACTTC.

This chain's CDR3 is CASSLDRNYGYTF. The CDR3, as DNA: TGTGCCAGTAGTCTTGACAGGAACTATGGCTACACCTTC. V and J are TRBV19 and TRBJ1-2, with D maybe TRBD1 (6 bases). Trimming took 5 bases from V and 2 from J, leaving 9 bases between them. The CDR3 covers 13 residues. Germline V gene lookup returns CDR1 LNHDA and CDR2 SQIVND (reference sequence).